The T cell receptor beta chain under discussion was sequenced for a study of T cells after yellow fever vaccination. Whole-study results and caveats: FACS-sorted repertoires could harbor abundant contaminating bulk-population clonotypes.

A universal primer site and UMIs were added as TCR cDNA was made by 5'RACE template switching. TCRdb reprocessed the 5' RACE reads with MiXCR, giving one entry per CDR3 protein. This sample has about 45,000 distinct CDR3 sequences, with about 7% found just once. The germline CDR1 and CDR2 sequences are SGHRS and YFSETQ. With 8 bases removed from V and 6 bases from J, the gap between germline ends came to 21 bases. This CDR3 is 14 amino acids long. This clonotype was counted ten times or more. This TCR derives from a man aged 25 to 40 who received the YFV17D yellow fever vaccine. The genes are TRBV5-1 and TRBJ2-7; tentatively, D is TRBD2 (5 bases). This specimen consisted of CD8+ T cells not binding an NS4B(214-222) dextramer, sorted from PBMCs, obtained 45 days after the yellow fever booster vaccination. The CDR3 region is CASGFDLGGSEQYF. The DNA for the CDR3 is TGCGCCAGTGGATTCGACTTGGGCGGGTCCGAGCAGTACTTC.